The rows below give T cell receptor beta chains drawn from one sample of a study of cytomegalovirus exposure and HLA in healthy donors. Sequenced by immunoSEQ multiplex PCR; TCRdb stores in-frame clones only, minus some. The sample comprises about 130,000 clones, 82% of which are singletons, and about 7.4% rests with the top ten. Sequencing was performed on PBMCs. Source of these receptors: a woman aged 45-65 years in good health and CMV-seropositive. Both conserved end residues are trimmed from each CDR3.

>TRBV4-1|TRBJ2-1
ASSRIAGGQANEQF
>TRBV2|TRBJ1-6
ASRANRVVFRSSPLH
>TRBV7-9|TRBJ2-3
ASSLDHSGADTQY
>TRBV28|TRBJ2-1
ASSFPPAGNEQF
>TRBV10-3|TRBJ1-1
AIRRQGDTEAF
>TRBV5-1|TRBJ2-5
ASSLRGARGETQY
>TRBV28|TRBJ2-7
AITRPASGSDEQY
>TRBV7-9|TRBJ1-1
ASTDGQGVNTEAF
>TRBV2|TRBJ2-2
ASSAPDRDPGELF
>TRBV18|TRBJ1-4
ASSPLSRATNEKLF
>TRBV9|TRBJ2-7
ASSVGEDTSYEQY
>TRBV15|TRBJ1-3
ATRQFSGNTIY
>TRBV6-6|TRBJ1-1
ASSYLGQENEAF
>TRBV29-1|TRBJ2-2
SVEGGPNTGELF
>TRBV27|TRBJ2-7
ASSSSGLMILYEQY
>TRBV6-4|TRBJ1-1
ASSDGNRNTEAF
>TRBV5-1|TRBJ1-4
ASSEIYGEEKLF
>TRBV5-1|TRBJ2-1
ASSLGRLAGGEGTYNEQF
>TRBV4-1|TRBJ2-7
ASSHPGQGRGEQY
>TRBV9|TRBJ1-1
ASSVDRGLDTEAF
>TRBV2|TRBJ2-5
ASPEMGTGETQY
>TRBV15|TRBJ1-2
ATSRVAGYGYT
>TRBV6-1|TRBJ1-3
ASSRPRGNIY
>TRBV19|TRBJ2-5
ASSWTGEETQY
>TRBV6-6|TRBJ1-2
ASSSRQGHYGYT
>TRBV29-1|TRBJ2-3
SAAFDRDSLTDTQY
>TRBV6-5|TRBJ1-6
ATRWGGHSPLH
>TRBV4-1|TRBJ2-1
ASSQRTSGGMYNEQF
>TRBV15|TRBJ1-1
ATSRDMQMNTEAF
>TRBV13|TRBJ1-4
ASSAAGGRIEKLF
>TRBV11-2|.
ASSLVVGYEQY